Presented here are 30 T cell receptor beta chains from one specimen sequenced in a study of control samples from healthy donors and cancer patients. Only in-frame clones appear in the TCRdb table, and some are missing; sequencing was by immunoSEQ multiplex PCR. Among tens of thousands of clones listed, 75% to 85% were seen once. The sequenced material came from PBMCs. These receptors were taken from a woman aged 55-70 years with head and neck cancer.

The chain uses TRBV7-3 and TRBJ2-3; D ambiguous. Germline-derived CDR1 and CDR2 are SGHTA and FQGTGA. The germline V and J ends were trimmed by 5 bases and 6 bases, with 12 bases remaining between them. There are 13 residues in the CDR3. CDR3 region: CASSVRLSDTQYF. The CDR3 DNA follows: TGTGCCAGCAGCGTAAGACTCAGCGATACGCAGTATTTT.

This clone was recorded once. This sequence joins TRBV7-2 and TRBJ1-1, with D perhaps matching TRBD1 (5 bases). CDR1 and CDR2 from the germline V gene are SGHTA and FQGNSA. There are 14 residues in the CDR3. V lost 1 base and J 5 bases, leaving 11 bases between the germline ends. CDR3 DNA sequence: TGTGCCAGCAGCTTAGGACAGATCGCGACTGAAGCTTTCTTT. It is translated as CASSLGQIATEAFF.

V and J are TRBV11-2 and TRBJ1-6; possibly TRBD1 for D (6 bases). The ends were cut back, 8 bases at V and 10 bases at J, with 9 bases in the middle. The germline V gene encodes CDR1 SGHAT and CDR2 FQNNGV. The CDR3 extends over 11 amino acids. In DNA form, the CDR3 reads TGTGCCAGCGGGGGCTACTCACCCCTCCACTTT. Protein: CASGGYSPLHF.

This clone was counted only a few times. The rearrangement links TRBV6-1 to TRBJ1-5; D not certain. This CDR3 spans 12 amino acids. The V and J ends lost 3 bases and 4 bases respectively, with 4 bases between them. The germline V gene encodes CDR1 MNHNS and CDR2 SASEGT. The CDR3 is CASSEGNQPQHF. CDR3 DNA: TGTGCCAGCAGTGAGGGGAATCAGCCCCAGCATTTT.

The CDR3 coding sequence is TGTGCCAGCAGTGTTACCGGCTACACTGAAGCTTTCTTT. This gives the protein CASSVTGYTEAFF. This chain links TRBV6-6 with TRBJ1-1; D is unclear. Germline V gene sequence: CDR1 MNHNY, CDR2 SVGAGI (reference sequence). Trimming stripped 5 bases from V and 3 bases from J, with 10 bases between. This CDR3 region has 13 residues.

The chain carries TRBV9 and TRBJ1-6; D may be TRBD1 (6 bases). The germline V and J ends were trimmed by 4 bases and 10 bases, with 12 bases remaining between them. The germline CDR1 and CDR2 sequences are SGDLS and YYNGEE. The CDR3 runs to 13 residues. This CDR3 reads CASSPQGRSPLHF. The CDR3 DNA follows: TGTGCCAGCAGCCCACAGGGCCGGTCACCCCTCCACTTT.

The rearrangement uses TRBV5-5 and TRBJ2-1; D remains unclear. This CDR3 region has 15 residues. The V gene's germline CDR1 is SGHKS and CDR2 YYEKEE (reference sequence). Trimming cost V 4 bases and J 3 bases, with 14 bases left between them. The CDR3 DNA follows: TGTGCCAGCAGCCATGACGAGGTTTTCTACAATGAGCAGTTCTTC. This translates into CASSHDEVFYNEQFF.

The chain joins TRBV29-1 to TRBJ2-2; 9 nucleotides agree with TRBD1. With 6 bases clipped from V and 6 bases from J, the junction kept 8 bases outside the gene matches. CDR1 SQVTM and CDR2 ANQGSEA come from the germline V gene. The CDR3 has 14 amino acids. The chain's CDR3 is CSVPGQGVSGELFF. DNA for the CDR3: TGCAGCGTGCCGGGACAGGGTGTTTCCGGGGAGCTGTTTTTT.

The chain recombines TRBV14 with TRBJ2-1; 13 positions agree with TRBD2. The germline CDR1 and CDR2 sequences are SGHDN and FVKESK. This CDR3 has 14 residues. V dropped 9 bases and J dropped 3; count of bases not matched to a gene: 2. The CDR3 DNA is TGTGCCAGTTGGACTAGCGGGAGCTACAATGAGCAGTTCTTC. This codes for CASWTSGSYNEQFF.

This chain connects TRBV19 to TRBJ1-5, with 9 bases matching TRBD1. CDR1 LNHDA and CDR2 SQIVND come from the germline V gene (reference sequence). After removal of 8 bases from V and 5 bases from J, the junction contained 13 bases not matched to a gene. CDR3 size: 16 residues. In DNA form, the CDR3 reads TGTGCCAGTGAGAGGGGACAGGGCCTCCCCGATCAGCCCCAGCATTTT. Translation: CASERGQGLPDQPQHF.

The rearrangement joins TRBV5-1 to TRBJ2-2; 7 nucleotides align to TRBD1. V lost 6 bases to trimming and J lost 4 bases; unmatched junction nucleotides: 9. The CDR3 runs to 15 residues. Germline CDR1 and CDR2: SGHRS and YFSETQ. CDR3 in amino acids: CASKRVGQSTGELFF. The CDR3 DNA reads as TGCGCCAGCAAAAGGGTGGGACAGAGCACCGGGGAGCTGTTTTTT.

The V call is TRBV5-8, the J call TRBJ1-6; weak D call: TRBD1 (5 bases). Germline assignment: CDR1 SGHTS and CDR2 YDEGEE. The CDR3 sequence is 15 residues long. Trimming stripped 2 bases from V and 8 bases from J, with 14 bases between. The CDR3 region has the DNA TGTGCCAGCAGCTTTGGGCAGGGAGCTGATTCACCCCTCCACTTT. Its protein product is CASSFGQGADSPLHF.

The chain joins TRBV29-1 to TRBJ1-4; unclear D gene. V dropped 1 base and J dropped 0 bases, with 6 bases sitting between them. Germline values: CDR1 SQVTM, CDR2 ANQGSEA. The CDR3 length is 14 residues. In DNA form, the CDR3 reads TGCAGCGTTGAAGGCAGTTCAACTAATGAAAAACTGTTTTTT. It is translated as CSVEGSSTNEKLFF.

The CDR3 region is CASSLEGRSGNTIYF. The CDR3 DNA is TGCGCCAGCAGCTTGGAGGGACGCTCTGGAAACACCATATATTTT. This chain uses TRBV5-1 with TRBJ1-3, with a tentative D call TRBD1 (5 bases). Per the germline V gene, CDR1 is SGHRS and CDR2 is YFSETQ. This CDR3 spans 15 amino acids. The V end lost 0 bases, the J end lost 0 bases, and 7 bases lay between the germline ends.

The chain is built from TRBV6-2 or TRBV6-3 and TRBJ1-1, with a weak D call TRBD1 (5 bases). Germline V CDR1 and CDR2: MNHEY, SVGEGT. The CDR3 spans 13 residues. V was trimmed by 4 bases and J by 6 bases, leaving 12 bases between them. CDR3 in amino acids: CASSWGSGSEAFF. In nucleotides, the CDR3 is TGTGCCAGCAGTTGGGGCAGCGGGTCTGAAGCTTTCTTT.

The chain uses TRBV6-2 or TRBV6-3 and TRBJ2-1, with 8 bases aligning to TRBD2. CDR1 and CDR2 (germline): MNHEY, SVGEGT. The ends lost 5 bases at V and 3 bases at J; junction bases unmatched: 6. CDR3 length: 15 residues. This chain's CDR3 is CASSNPGLDYNEQFF. DNA for the CDR3: TGTGCCAGCAGTAACCCGGGACTAGACTACAATGAGCAGTTCTTC.

The chain couples TRBV19 to TRBJ1-2; the D is unclear. The germline CDR1 and CDR2 sequences are LNHDA and SQIVND (reference sequence). The length of the CDR3 is 15 residues. The germline V and J ends were trimmed by 7 bases and 5 bases, with 20 bases remaining between them. CDR3 in DNA: TGTGCCAGTAACGAATTGGGTATTTCCCCTTATGGCTACACCTTC. This sequence encodes CASNELGISPYGYTF. Full variable domain (remainder filled in from reference TRBV19 and TRBJ1-2): DGGITQSPKYLFRKEGQNVTLSCEQNLNHDAMYWYRQDPGQGLRLIYYSQIVNDFQKGDIAEGYSVSREKKESFPLTVTSAQKNPTAFYLCASNELGISPYGYTFGSGTRLTVV.

The chain couples TRBV18 to TRBJ1-1; D unclear. This CDR3 has 12 residues. V gave up 3 bases and J gave up 5 bases, with 7 bases separating them. Germline values: CDR1 KGHSH, CDR2 LQKENI. The CDR3 DNA reads as TGTGCCAGCTCACCTCAGAGGACTGAAGCTTTCTTT. It translates to CASSPQRTEAFF.

The chain combines TRBV18 with TRBJ1-1; maybe TRBD1 (5 bases). V lost 0 bases and J 5 bases, leaving 22 bases between the germline ends. Per germline, CDR1 KGHSH and CDR2 LQKENI. The CDR3 loop spans 18 amino acids. The CDR3 loop is CASSPPPRWGRWVTEAFF. CDR3 sequence (DNA): TGTGCCAGCTCACCACCGCCGCGGTGGGGGAGGTGGGTAACTGAAGCTTTCTTT. The full variable domain, its missing parts supplied by reference TRBV18 and TRBJ1-1, is NAGVMQNPRHLVRRRGQEARLRCSPMKGHSHVYWYRQLPEEGLKFMVYLQKENIIDESGMPKERFSAEFPKEGPSILRIQQVVRGDSAAYFCASSPPPRWGRWVTEAFFGQGTRLTVV.

This sequence joins TRBV19 and TRBJ1-2; 11 nucleotides line up with TRBD1. After removal of 7 bases from V and 6 bases from J, the junction contained 7 bases not matched to a gene. Germline V gene sequence: CDR1 LNHDA, CDR2 SQIVND (reference sequence). There are 14 residues in the CDR3. The DNA of the CDR3 is TGTGCCAGTATGGGGACAGGGGGTTGGAATGGCTACACCTTC. Its protein is CASMGTGGWNGYTF.

This clone appeared once. J is TRBJ2-3 and V is TRBV6-2 or TRBV6-3; unclear D gene. CDR1 is MNHEY and CDR2 is SVGEGT in the germline V gene. Between the trimmed V and J ends, which lost 3 bases and 4 bases, there was a span of 2 bases. This CDR3 is built from 11 residues. CDR3 DNA: TGTGCCAGCAGTTATCCAGATACGCAGTATTTT. As protein: CASSYPDTQYF.

The chain recombines TRBV11-3 with TRBJ2-5, with D possibly TRBD2 on 6 matching bases. Germline CDR1 SGHNT, CDR2 YENEEA. The V gene lost 5 bases and the J gene lost 5 bases, with 15 bases spanning the gap. The length of the CDR3 is 14 residues. CDR3 sequence: CASSPEGTWETQYF. Written as DNA, the CDR3 is TGTGCCAGCAGCCCCGAGGGGACTTGGGAGACCCAGTACTTC.

This clone is a singleton in its sample. This rearrangement joins TRBV2 to TRBJ2-5; either TRBD1 or TRBD2 may supply D (5 bases each). V was clipped by 7 bases and J by 5 bases, with 14 bases between them. The CDR3 spans 13 residues. Germline V gives CDR1 SNHLY, CDR2 FYNNEI. As DNA, the CDR3 is TGTGCCAGCAAGATGGGGGACGGGGAGACCCAGTACTTC. Its translation: CASKMGDGETQYF. The whole variable domain, filled in from reference TRBV2 and TRBJ2-5, reads EPEVTQTPSHQVTQMGQEVILRCVPISNHLYFYWYRQILGQKVEFLVSFYNNEISEKSEIFDDQFSVERPDGSNFTLKIRSTKLEDSAMYFCASKMGDGETQYFGPGTRLLVL.

V and J are TRBV7-9 and TRBJ1-1; D is unclear. Trimming took off 3 bases at V and 11 bases at J, with 7 bases between the two ends. CDR1 SEHNR and CDR2 FQNEAQ come from the germline V gene (reference sequence). The CDR3 length is 10 residues. CDR3 sequence (DNA): TGTGCCAGCAGCTTGGGGTGGGCTTTCTTT. Encoded protein: CASSLGWAFF.

The gene calls are TRBV20-1 and TRBJ1-1; tentative D call: TRBD1 (6 bases). The ends were cut back, 3 bases at V and 4 bases at J, with 27 bases in the middle. CDR3 length: 18 residues. From germline, CDR1 is DFQATT and CDR2 SNEGSKA (reference sequence). CDR3 in amino acids: CSASISSGQRRYATEAFF. CDR3 in DNA: TGCAGTGCTAGTATTTCCTCCGGACAGCGAAGATATGCCACTGAAGCTTTCTTT.

The chain combines TRBV6-6 with TRBJ2-2; D gene unclear. Germline lookup yields CDR1 MNHNY and CDR2 SVGAGI (reference sequence). V lost 0 bases to trimming and J lost 1 base, with 9 bases between them. The CDR3 spans 16 residues. CDR3 bases: TGTGCCAGCAGTTACTCATTCCAGGTGAACACCGGGGAGCTGTTTTTT. The encoded protein is CASSYSFQVNTGELFF.

This clone was observed a single time. V usage is TRBV3-1 (or the pseudogene TRBV3-2) and J usage is TRBJ2-5; the D is unclear. Trimming removed 0 bases from V and 7 bases from J, with 12 bases in between. CDR3 length equals 14 residues. The germline V gene has CDR1 LGHDT and CDR2 YNNKEL (reference sequence). This CDR3 reads CASSQEGRQRTQYF. The CDR3 DNA follows: TGTGCCAGCAGCCAAGAGGGCCGCCAACGGACCCAGTACTTC.

The chain employs TRBV7-2 and TRBJ1-1; D uncertain. Germline V gene lookup returns CDR1 SGHTA and CDR2 FQGNSA. This CDR3 contains 16 residues. V dropped 1 base and J dropped 0 bases, with 12 bases sitting between them. The CDR3 reads CASSLDRQALNTEAFF. For the CDR3, the DNA is TGTGCCAGCAGCTTAGATCGTCAGGCTCTGAACACTGAAGCTTTCTTT.

The chain couples TRBV19 to TRBJ2-2, with D tentatively TRBD1 (5 bases). The ends were cut back, 3 bases at V and 9 bases at J, with 17 bases in the middle. Germline V lookup: CDR1 LNHDA, CDR2 SQIVND (reference sequence). CDR3 length: 15 amino acids. In nucleotides, the CDR3 is TGTGCCAGTAGTATTTCCTATCAGGGTGGCAGGGAGCTGTTTTTT. Translated, it gives CASSISYQGGRELFF.

This rearrangement joins TRBV5-5 to TRBJ1-2, with D hard to call. Trimming removed 0 bases from V and 5 bases from J, with 14 bases in between. The CDR3 covers 15 residues. Germline loops: CDR1 SGHKS, CDR2 YYEKEE (reference sequence). The CDR3 DNA is TGTGCCAGCAGCTTGGGGCATTTTGGGAGTTATGGCTACACCTTC. Protein sequence: CASSLGHFGSYGYTF.